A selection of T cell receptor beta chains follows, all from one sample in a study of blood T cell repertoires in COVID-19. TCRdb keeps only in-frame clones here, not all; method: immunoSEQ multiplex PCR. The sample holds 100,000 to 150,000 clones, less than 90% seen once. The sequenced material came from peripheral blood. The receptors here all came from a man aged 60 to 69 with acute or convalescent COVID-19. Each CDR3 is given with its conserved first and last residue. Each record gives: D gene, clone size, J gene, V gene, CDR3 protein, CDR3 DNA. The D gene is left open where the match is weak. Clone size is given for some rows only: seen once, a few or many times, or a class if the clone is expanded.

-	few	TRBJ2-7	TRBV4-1	CASSQDVLNYEQYF	TGCGCCAGCAGCCAAGATGTACTCAACTACGAGCAGTACTTC
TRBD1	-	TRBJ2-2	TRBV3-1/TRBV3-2	CASSQGQGAPGELFF	TGTGCCAGCAGCCAGGGACAGGGAGCCCCCGGGGAGCTGTTTTTT
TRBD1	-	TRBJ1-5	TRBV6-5	CASSRTQGNQPQHF	TGTGCCAGCAGTAGAACACAGGGGAATCAGCCCCAGCATTTT
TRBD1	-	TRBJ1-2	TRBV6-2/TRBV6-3	CASSLAGQRPSYGYTF	TGTGCCAGCAGTTTGGCGGGACAGCGCCCGAGCTATGGCTACACCTTC
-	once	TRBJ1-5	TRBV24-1	CATRNQGISRQPQHF	TGTGCCACCAGAAACCAGGGGATTAGTCGTCAGCCCCAGCATTTT
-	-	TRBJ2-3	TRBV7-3	CASSPIGRGASTDTQYF	TGTGCCAGCAGCCCAATAGGTCGCGGGGCGAGCACAGATACGCAGTATTTT
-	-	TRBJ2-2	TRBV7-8	CASNRRDFVTGELFF	TGTGCCAGCAACCGACGGGACTTCGTCACCGGGGAGCTGTTTTTT
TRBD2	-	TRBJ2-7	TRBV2	CASRTGLAVSYEQYF	TGTGCCAGCAGGACTGGACTAGCGGTCTCCTACGAGCAGTACTTC
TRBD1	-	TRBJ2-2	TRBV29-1	CSVDRANTGELFF	TGCAGCGTCGACAGGGCGAACACCGGGGAGCTGTTTTTT
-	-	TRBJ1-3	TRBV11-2	CASSLVDTGNTIYF	TGTGCCAGCAGCTTAGTAGACACTGGAAACACCATATATTTT
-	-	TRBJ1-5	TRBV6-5	CASSGETGFSQPQHF	TGTGCCAGCAGCGGAGAAACAGGGTTTAGTCAGCCCCAGCATTTT
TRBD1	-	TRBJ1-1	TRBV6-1	CASSDRGANTEAFF	TGTGCCAGCAGTGACAGGGGGGCAAACACTGAAGCTTTCTTT
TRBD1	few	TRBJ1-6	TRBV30	CAWARTGGFRRASYNSPLHF	TGTGCCTGGGCCCGGACAGGGGGCTTCAGAAGGGCATCTTATAATTCACCCCTCCACTTT
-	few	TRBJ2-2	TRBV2	CASSEQGFNTGELFF	TGTGCCAGCAGTGAACAGGGGTTCAACACCGGGGAGCTGTTTTTT
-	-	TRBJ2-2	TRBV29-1	CSVEMRLNTGELFF	TGCAGCGTTGAGATGAGGCTGAACACCGGGGAGCTGTTTTTT
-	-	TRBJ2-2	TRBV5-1	CASSLAQGGTGELFF	TGCGCCAGCAGCTTGGCCCAGGGAGGAACCGGGGAGCTGTTTTTT
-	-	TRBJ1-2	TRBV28	CASADLRGYTF	TGTGCCAGCGCGGATCTGCGTGGCTACACCTTC
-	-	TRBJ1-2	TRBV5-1	CASSLASGYGYTF	TGCGCCAGCAGCTTGGCGTCGGGCTATGGCTACACCTTC
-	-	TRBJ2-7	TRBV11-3	CASRVIVTYEQYF	TGTGCCAGCAGAGTAATAGTAACCTACGAGCAGTACTTC
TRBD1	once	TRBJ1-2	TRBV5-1	CASSLTTGGYYGYTF	TGCGCCAGCAGCTTGACGACAGGGGGGTACTATGGCTACACCTTC
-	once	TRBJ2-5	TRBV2	CASIGLAGETQYF	TGTGCCAGCATTGGGCTAGCTGGAGAGACCCAGTACTTC
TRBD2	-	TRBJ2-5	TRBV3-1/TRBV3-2	CASSQDRVAGGETQYF	TGTGCCAGCAGCCAAGATAGAGTCGCGGGAGGAGAGACCCAGTACTTC
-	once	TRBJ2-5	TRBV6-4	CASSDSRQGRETQYF	TGTGCCAGCAGTGACTCCCGGCAGGGGCGGGAGACCCAGTACTTC
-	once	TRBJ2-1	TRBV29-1	CSVDSRSSYNEQFF	TGCAGCGTTGATTCTCGGAGCTCCTACAATGAGCAGTTCTTC
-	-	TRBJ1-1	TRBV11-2	CASSRTVQGSEAFF	TGTGCCAGCAGCCGAACGGTCCAGGGAAGTGAAGCTTTCTTT
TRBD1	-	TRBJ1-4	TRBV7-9	CASSRTGRNEKLFF	TGTGCCAGCAGCCGGACAGGCCGTAATGAAAAACTGTTTTTT
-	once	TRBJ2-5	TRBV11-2	CASSSVGAQYF	TGTGCCAGCAGTAGTGTGGGGGCTCAGTACTTC
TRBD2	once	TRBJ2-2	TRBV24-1	CATSELAGGTGELFF	TGTGCCACCAGTGAACTAGCGGGAGGAACCGGGGAGCTGTTTTTT
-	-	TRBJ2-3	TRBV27	CASSLRGLVWGDTQYF	TGTGCCAGCAGTTTAAGGGGGTTGGTTTGGGGAGATACGCAGTATTTT
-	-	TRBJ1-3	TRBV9	CASSDGVIGNTIYF	TGTGCCAGCAGCGACGGGGTTATTGGAAACACCATATATTTT
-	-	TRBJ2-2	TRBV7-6	CASSLAAGSNTGELFF	TGTGCCAGCAGCTTAGCGGCGGGGTCCAACACCGGGGAGCTGTTTTTT
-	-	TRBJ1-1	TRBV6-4	CASSDTTDGKAEAFF	TGTGCCAGCAGTGACACCACGGACGGGAAAGCTGAAGCTTTCTTT
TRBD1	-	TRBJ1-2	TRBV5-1	CASSPDRFYGYTF	TGCGCCAGCAGTCCGGACAGGTTCTATGGCTACACCTTC
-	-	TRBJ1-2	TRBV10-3	CAISGIDTYGYTF	TGTGCCATCAGTGGAATAGACACCTATGGCTACACCTTC
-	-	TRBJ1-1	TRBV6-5	CASIKGPGVVFF	TGTGCCAGCATCAAAGGACCGGGGGTAGTGTTCTTT
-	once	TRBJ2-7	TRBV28	CASRSAGQHYEQYF	TGTGCCAGTAGAAGCGCTGGACAGCACTACGAGCAGTACTTC
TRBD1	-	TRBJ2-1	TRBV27	CASSLIRPGTGAGNEQFF	TGTGCCAGCAGTTTAATCAGGCCCGGGACAGGGGCTGGCAATGAGCAGTTCTTC
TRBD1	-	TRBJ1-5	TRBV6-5	CASRIRQGVNQPQHF	TGTGCCAGCAGAATACGACAGGGCGTCAATCAGCCCCAGCATTTT
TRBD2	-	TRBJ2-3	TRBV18	CASTLAGVTTDTQYF	TGTGCCAGCACCCTAGCGGGGGTTACCACAGATACGCAGTATTTT
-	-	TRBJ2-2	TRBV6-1	CASSDPGDVTGELFF	TGTGCCAGCAGTGACCCAGGGGACGTGACCGGGGAGCTGTTTTTT
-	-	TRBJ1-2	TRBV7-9	CASSLNQQVNGYTF	TGTGCCAGCAGCTTAAATCAGCAGGTGAATGGCTACACCTTC
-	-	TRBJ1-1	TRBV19	CASSNVRGAEAFF	TGTGCCAGTAGTAACGTTCGGGGTGCTGAAGCTTTCTTT
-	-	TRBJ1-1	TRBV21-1	CASSERQGAIHTEAFF	TGTGCCAGCAGCGAACGACAGGGGGCAATTCACACTGAAGCTTTCTTT
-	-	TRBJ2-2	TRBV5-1	CASSPNSGTGELFF	TGCGCCAGCAGCCCCAACTCGGGGACCGGGGAGCTGTTTTTT
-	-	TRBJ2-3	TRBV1	CTQPGSGSGCADTQYF	TGCACCCAGCCTGGTAGCGGGAGTGGCTGCGCAGATACGCAGTATTTT
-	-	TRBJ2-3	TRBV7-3	CASSPGSGVTDTQYF	TGTGCCAGCAGCCCGGGATCGGGGGTCACAGATACGCAGTATTTT
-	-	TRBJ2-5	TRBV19	CASSIPGTAGTQYF	TGTGCCAGTAGTATACCAGGAACCGCCGGGACCCAGTACTTC
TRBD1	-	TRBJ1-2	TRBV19	CASSLLSGQPPTRGYTF	TGTGCCAGTAGTCTTCTTTCGGGACAGCCGCCTACCCGAGGCTACACCTTC
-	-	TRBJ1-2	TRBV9	CASSVVRGSYTF	TGTGCCAGCAGCGTAGTTCGCGGAAGCTACACCTTC